One T cell receptor beta chain is described in this entry. Its antigen is still unknown. Primers included in the PCR were 60 Vbeta and 13 Jbeta primers. Assay: immunoSEQ multiplex PCR; the TCRdb copy retains only in-frame clones and omits some. The data show 150,000 to 200,000 clones, and the top ten clones hold about 6%. These data come from a study of cytomegalovirus exposure and HLA in healthy donors. Study results and caveats: A later analysis found common viral pathogens apparently linked to several of the most significant clusters. In an earlier analysis, in some 540 donors, most V segments appeared productive either ~90% or ~30% of the time.

This CDR3 is built from 16 residues. Germline V CDR1 and CDR2: MGHDK, SYGVNS. The sample was PBMCs. The clonotype comes from a man in his thirties or forties in good health and CMV-seronegative. This rearrangement joins TRBV25-1 to TRBJ2-5; 8 nucleotides align to TRBD1. The assigned J gene may be wrong: the sequence end matches TRBJ2-7 better. CDR3 loop: CASSDVAGGLPYEQYF. The CDR3 bases are TGTGCCAGCAGTGACGTGGCAGGGGGCCTACCGTACGAGCAGTACTTC.